This T cell receptor beta chain derives from a study of blood T cell repertoires in COVID-19. Whole-study context: Both acute and convalescent COVID-19 samples were obtained from the United States, Italy and Spain. Sources were T cells, B-cell-depleted T cells, or PBMCs; the material itself was cDNA or gDNA.

In the original processing: Reference gene primers were amplified, and this amplification served to estimate nucleated cell counts. This table comes from immunoSEQ multiplex PCR, and its TCRdb copy is limited to in-frame clones, with some not included. V, J and clone size are those of that table, while D and trimming were read from the DNA. The sample carries more than 200,000 clones, roughly 84% recorded once. The ends lost 3 bases at V and 5 bases at J; junction bases unmatched: 1. The CDR3 totals 13 residues. Germline CDR1 KGHSH, CDR2 LQKENI. Sequenced: peripheral blood. The chain combines TRBV18 with TRBJ1-1, with 9 positions matching TRBD1. This receptor was identified in a woman older than 75 with COVID-19, enrolled during active disease. The CDR3 spells CASSPTGGTEAFF. CDR3 coding DNA: TGTGCCAGCTCACCGACAGGGGGAACTGAAGCTTTCTTT.